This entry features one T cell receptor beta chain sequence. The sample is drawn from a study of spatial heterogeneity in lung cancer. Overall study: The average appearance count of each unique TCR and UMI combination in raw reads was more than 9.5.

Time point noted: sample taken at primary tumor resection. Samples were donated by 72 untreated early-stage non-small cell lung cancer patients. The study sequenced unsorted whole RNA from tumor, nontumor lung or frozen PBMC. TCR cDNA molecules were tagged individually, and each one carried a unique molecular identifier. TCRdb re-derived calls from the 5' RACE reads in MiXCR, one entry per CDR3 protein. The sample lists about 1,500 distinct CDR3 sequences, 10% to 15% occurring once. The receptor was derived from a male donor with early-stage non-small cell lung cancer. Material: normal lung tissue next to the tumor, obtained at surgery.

The CDR3 loop reads CASSPWPGTDTEAFF. The CDR3 DNA follows: TGTGCCAGCAGCCCCTGGCCCGGGACAGACACTGAAGCTTTCTTT. The chain is built from TRBV3-1 and TRBJ1-1; TRBD1 aligns across 7 bases. Per the germline V gene, CDR1 is LGHDT and CDR2 is YNNKEL (reference sequence). The CDR3 totals 15 residues. Trimming took 4 bases from V and 3 from J; bases not matched to a gene: 8.